This T cell receptor beta chain was obtained from a study of blood T cells in healthy people across ages. Study observations and caveats: Higher naive T cell percentage went strongly together with higher TCR beta diversity. With donor CMV status unknown, expanded clonotype changes were possibly confounded.

Alongside a J-beta primer mix, a sample-barcoded 5' primer served in a second PCR lasting roughly 6 to 12 cycles. TCRdb processed the 5' RACE reads anew with MiXCR; each CDR3 protein has one entry. The table has roughly 1.5 million distinct CDR3 sequences, approximately 43% seen once; the top ten hold about 3.8%. A word on this clonotype: What it binds is not known.

Germline V gives CDR1 MNHEY, CDR2 SVGEGT. The CDR3 is made up of 16 amino acids. V was pared by 2 bases and J by 10 bases, with 22 bases between. Sequences were obtained from blood. The V gene is TRBV6-2 or TRBV6-3, the J gene TRBJ2-3, with D possibly being TRBD1 or TRBD2 (5 bases each). The TCR originated in a woman under 30 in good health. CDR3 amino acids: CASSYPAGTSAGSQYF. The CDR3 DNA reads as TGTGCCAGCAGTTACCCCGCCGGGACCTCAGCAGGGTCGCAGTATTTT.